Each of the 3 T cell receptor beta chains below was sequenced from the same sample in a study of blood T cell repertoires in COVID-19. Libraries were prepared by immunoSEQ multiplex PCR; TCRdb keeps only in-frame clonotypes and omits some of them. The sample includes roughly 220,000 clones, 80% to 85% of them seen just once. Sequencing input: peripheral blood. All receptors derive from a woman in her thirties who had recovered from COVID-19.

The chain carries TRBV28 and TRBJ2-3; weak D call: TRBD2 (5 bases). Trimming removed 1 base from V and 1 base from J, with 12 bases in between. The germline V gene encodes CDR1 MDHEN and CDR2 SYDVKM. The CDR3 loop spans 16 amino acids. The CDR3 bases are TGTGCCAGCAGTTTATTGTTGCGTAGCGGCACAGATACGCAGTATTTT. Its protein is CASSLLLRSGTDTQYF.

This chain connects TRBV19 to TRBJ1-3; possible D gene TRBD1, 5 bases. Trimming left V 1 base short and J 3 bases short, with 10 bases between. The CDR3 has 15 amino acids. Germline CDR1 reads LNHDA; CDR2 reads SQIVND (reference sequence). The CDR3 loop reads CASSIGWGVGNTIYF. The CDR3 region has the DNA TGTGCCAGTAGTATAGGTTGGGGGGTTGGAAACACCATATATTTT.

The chain joins TRBV27 to TRBJ2-4; 7 bases align to TRBD2. The ends lost 6 bases at V and 5 bases at J; junction bases unmatched: 1. CDR1 and CDR2 from the germline V gene are MNHEY and SMNVEV (reference sequence). The CDR3 extends over 12 amino acids. CDR3 in amino acids: CASRGGENIQYF. For the CDR3, the DNA is TGTGCCAGCAGGGGAGGGGAAAACATTCAGTACTTC.